This T cell receptor (beta chain) derives from a study of shared clonotypes between healthy human individuals. Study-wide findings and caveats: The study drew on few donors, limiting represented genetic and exposure-history diversity.

Healthy adults negative for HIV, lacking recent acute infections or vaccinations, served as donors. This clone has just one count. The antigen is not known. Germline CDR1 is MNHEY and CDR2 is SMNVEV (reference sequence). The CDR3 contains 14 residues. V dropped 5 bases and J dropped 0 bases, with 10 bases sitting between them. Sequencing used immunoSEQ multiplex PCR; TCRdb keeps in-frame clones, though not all of them. The table includes about 1 million clones, 60% to 80% detected once. The V call is TRBV27, the J call TRBJ2-5; D is tentatively TRBD1 or TRBD2 (5 bases each). The source material was memory CD4+ T cells sorted from blood. Subset meaning: CD45RA-negative fraction. The receptor was isolated from a man between 18 and 35 years old in good health. CDR3 in amino acids: CASSRDQYQETQYF. The DNA for the CDR3 is TGTGCCAGCAGTCGGGACCAATACCAAGAGACCCAGTACTTC.